This T cell receptor (beta chain) appears in the sequencing data of a study of identical twins. Study observations and caveats: Cord blood beta clonotypes present at high abundance carried fewer insertions; no such pattern appeared in memory repertoires.

Healthy Caucasians made up all donors. With respect to this clonotype: The antigen is not known.

It was template switching that added a universal primer site, and there were unique molecular identifiers on the cDNA. TCRdb called the 5' RACE reads again in MiXCR, with one record for every CDR3 protein. The sample has 400,000 to 600,000 distinct CDR3 sequences, about 22% seen once; the top ten hold approximately 0.5%. This CDR3 comprises 14 residues. The germline CDR1 and CDR2 sequences are MNHEY and SMNVEV (reference sequence). V lost 4 bases, J lost 5 bases, and 3 bases stayed unmatched. These data also formed part of another study, on yellow fever vaccine responses in identical twins.

Specimen: CD4+ T cells sorted from blood. The chain couples TRBV27 to TRBJ1-5; 9 bases are a match to TRBD1. The receptor was derived from a young woman in good health. The CDR3, as DNA: TGTGCCAGCAGTTACACAGGGGGCCATCAGCCCCAGCATTTT. Protein sequence: CASSYTGGHQPQHF.